This TCR beta chain was captured by sequencing in a study of CD8+CD57+ T cells in acquired aplastic anemia. About the study: Sorted CD4+ and CD8+ cell DNA averaged approximately 3.2 ug. Study-wide results and limits: Between patients and controls, CD8+ Simpson's diversity did not vary significantly. Patients shared around 31 CD8+ CDR3 sequences with controls.

Whoever was chosen for sequencing had shown CD8+CD57+ cell expansion by flow cytometry. TCR beta VDJ combinations and CDR3 sequences were profiled from genomic DNA. Via MiXCR, TCRdb re-called the reads, giving one row per CDR3 protein. The sample carries hundreds of thousands of distinct CDR3 sequences, under 40% recorded once. On this clonotype itself: The antigen is unknown.

The CDR3 totals 15 residues. Trimming at V came to 0 bases and at J to 0 bases, leaving 3 bases not matched to a gene. Germline V gives CDR1 SGHRS, CDR2 YFSETQ. The material sequenced was sorted CD4+, CD8+, or CD8+CD57+ T cells (not recorded which) from PBMCs. The V gene is TRBV5-1, the J gene TRBJ2-7, with 7 positions matching TRBD1. This TCR was recovered from a human donor with aplastic anemia. In DNA, the CDR3 is TGCGCCAGCAGCTTGGATGACAGGGTCTCCTACGAGCAGTACTTC. Residues: CASSLDDRVSYEQYF.